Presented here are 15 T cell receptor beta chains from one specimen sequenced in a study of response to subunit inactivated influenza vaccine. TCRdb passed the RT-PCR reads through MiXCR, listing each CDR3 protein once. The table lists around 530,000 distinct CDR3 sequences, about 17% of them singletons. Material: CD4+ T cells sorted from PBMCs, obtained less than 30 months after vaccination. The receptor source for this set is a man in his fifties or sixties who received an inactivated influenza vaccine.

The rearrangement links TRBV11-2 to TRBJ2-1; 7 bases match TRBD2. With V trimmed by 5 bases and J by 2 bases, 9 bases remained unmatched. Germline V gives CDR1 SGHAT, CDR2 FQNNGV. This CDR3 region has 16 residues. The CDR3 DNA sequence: TGTGCCAGCAGCCCCTGGGCTAGCGGTACCTACAATGAGCAGTTCTTC. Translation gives CASSPWASGTYNEQFF.

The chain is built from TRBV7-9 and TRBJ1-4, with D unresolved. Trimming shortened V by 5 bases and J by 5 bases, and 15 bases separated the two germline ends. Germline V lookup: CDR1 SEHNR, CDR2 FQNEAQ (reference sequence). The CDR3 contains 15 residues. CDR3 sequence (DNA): TGTGCCAGCAGCCCGCGGTCTAACCCCAATGAAAAACTGTTTTTT. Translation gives CASSPRSNPNEKLFF.

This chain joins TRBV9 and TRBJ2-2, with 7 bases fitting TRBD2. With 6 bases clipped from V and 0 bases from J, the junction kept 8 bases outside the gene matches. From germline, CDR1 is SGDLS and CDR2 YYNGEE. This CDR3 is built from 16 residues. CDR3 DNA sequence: TGTGCCAGCAACATGGGAGGGGCGCCGAACACCGGGGAGCTGTTTTTT. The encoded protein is CASNMGGAPNTGELFF.

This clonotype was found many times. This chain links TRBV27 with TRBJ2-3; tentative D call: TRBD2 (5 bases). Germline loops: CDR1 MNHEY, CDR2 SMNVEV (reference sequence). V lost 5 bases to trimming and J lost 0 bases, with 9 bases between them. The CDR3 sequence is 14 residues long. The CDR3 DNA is TGTGCCAGCAGTCCCCGGGGTAGCACAGATACGCAGTATTTT. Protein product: CASSPRGSTDTQYF.

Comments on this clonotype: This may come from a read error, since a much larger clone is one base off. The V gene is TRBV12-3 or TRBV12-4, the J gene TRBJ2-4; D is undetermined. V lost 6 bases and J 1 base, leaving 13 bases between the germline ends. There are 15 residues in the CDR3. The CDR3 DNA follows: TGTGCCAGCAGCTCAGCCAGGACGGCCAAAAACATTCAGTACTTC. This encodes CASSSARTAKNIQYF.

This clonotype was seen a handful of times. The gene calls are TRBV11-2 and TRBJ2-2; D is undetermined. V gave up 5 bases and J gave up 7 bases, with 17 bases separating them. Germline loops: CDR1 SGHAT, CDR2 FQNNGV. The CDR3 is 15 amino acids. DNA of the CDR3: TGTGCCAGCAGCCCACTAATGTGGATCAGCGGGGAGCTGTTTTTT. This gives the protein CASSPLMWISGELFF.

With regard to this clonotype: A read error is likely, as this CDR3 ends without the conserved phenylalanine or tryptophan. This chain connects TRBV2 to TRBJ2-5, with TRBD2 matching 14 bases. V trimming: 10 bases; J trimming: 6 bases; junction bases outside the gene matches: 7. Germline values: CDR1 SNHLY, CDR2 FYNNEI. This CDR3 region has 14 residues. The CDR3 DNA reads TGTGCCACCTCGGGACTAGCGGGAGAAAAGACCCAGTACATC. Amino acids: CATSGLAGEKTQYI.

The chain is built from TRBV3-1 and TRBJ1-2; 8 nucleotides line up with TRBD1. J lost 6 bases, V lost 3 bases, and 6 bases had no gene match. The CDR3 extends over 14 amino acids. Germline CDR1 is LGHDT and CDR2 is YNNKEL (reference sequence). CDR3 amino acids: CASSHKQGANGYTF. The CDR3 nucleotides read TGTGCCAGCAGCCACAAGCAGGGGGCGAATGGCTACACCTTC.

CDR3 bases: TGTGCCAGCAGCCCTTATGCGGGCCAGGGAGCGAACACTGAAGCTTTCTTT. This encodes CASSPYAGQGANTEAFF. The V and J genes are TRBV5-4 and TRBJ1-1; tentative D call: TRBD1 (5 bases). V gave up 4 bases and J gave up 1 base, with 20 bases separating them. Germline V gene sequence: CDR1 SGHNT, CDR2 YYREEE (reference sequence). This CDR3 is 17 amino acids long. Complete variable domain (other parts from reference TRBV5-4 and TRBJ1-1): ETGVTQSPTHLIKTRGQQVTLRCSSQSGHNTVSWYQQALGQGPQFIFQYYREEENGRGNFPPRFSGLQFPNYSSELNVNALELDDSALYLCASSPYAGQGANTEAFFGQGTRLTVV.

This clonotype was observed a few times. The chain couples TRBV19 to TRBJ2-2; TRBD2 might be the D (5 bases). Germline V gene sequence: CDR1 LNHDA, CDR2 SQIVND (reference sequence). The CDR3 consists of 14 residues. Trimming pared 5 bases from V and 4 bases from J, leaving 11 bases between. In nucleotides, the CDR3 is TGTGCCAGTAGTGAGGTAGCGATCACCGGGGAGCTGTTTTTT. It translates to CASSEVAITGELFF.

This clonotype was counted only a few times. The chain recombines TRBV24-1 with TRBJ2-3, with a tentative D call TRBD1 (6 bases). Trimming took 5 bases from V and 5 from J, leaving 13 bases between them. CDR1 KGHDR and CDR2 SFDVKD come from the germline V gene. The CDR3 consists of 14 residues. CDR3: CATSARGGRDTQYF. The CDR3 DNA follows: TGTGCCACCAGTGCCAGGGGCGGAAGAGATACGCAGTATTTT.

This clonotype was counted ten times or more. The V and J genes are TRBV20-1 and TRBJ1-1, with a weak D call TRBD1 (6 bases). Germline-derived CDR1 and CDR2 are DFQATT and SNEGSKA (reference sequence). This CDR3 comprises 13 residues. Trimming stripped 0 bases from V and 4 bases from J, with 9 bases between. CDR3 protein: CSARDTGSTEAFF. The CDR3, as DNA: TGCAGTGCTAGAGACACAGGGAGCACTGAAGCTTTCTTT.

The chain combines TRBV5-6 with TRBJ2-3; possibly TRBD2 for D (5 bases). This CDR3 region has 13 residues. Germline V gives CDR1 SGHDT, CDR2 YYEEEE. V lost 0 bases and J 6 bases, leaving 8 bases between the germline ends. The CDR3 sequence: CASSLGTLDTQYF. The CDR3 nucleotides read TGTGCCAGCAGCTTGGGGACTCTGGATACGCAGTATTTT.

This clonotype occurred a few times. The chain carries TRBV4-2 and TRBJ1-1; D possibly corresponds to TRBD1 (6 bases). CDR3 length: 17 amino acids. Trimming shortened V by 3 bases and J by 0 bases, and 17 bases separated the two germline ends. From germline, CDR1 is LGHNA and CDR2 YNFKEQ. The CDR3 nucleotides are TGTGCCAGCAGCCATCCTCCGGGGGGGCCTTTGAACACTGAAGCTTTCTTT. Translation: CASSHPPGGPLNTEAFF.

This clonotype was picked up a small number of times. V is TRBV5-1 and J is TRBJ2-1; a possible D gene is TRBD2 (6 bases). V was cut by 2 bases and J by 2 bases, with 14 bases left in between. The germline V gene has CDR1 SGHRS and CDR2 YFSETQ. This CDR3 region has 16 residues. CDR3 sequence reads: CASSLESGVPYNEQFF. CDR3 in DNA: TGCGCCAGCAGCTTAGAGTCGGGAGTGCCCTACAATGAGCAGTTCTTC. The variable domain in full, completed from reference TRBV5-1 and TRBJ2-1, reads KAGVTQTPRYLIKTRGQQVTLSCSPISGHRSVSWYQQTPGQGLQFLFEYFSETQRNKGNFPGRFSGRQFSNSRSEMNVSTLELGDSALYLCASSLESGVPYNEQFFGPGTRLTVL.